This TCR beta chain was captured by sequencing in a study of shared clonotypes between healthy human individuals. Study overall: Every donor yielded three CD4 naive, three CD4 memory, two CD8 naive and one CD8 memory plate.

Terminally differentiated effector memory CD45RA+ cells were left out of the naive CD8 fraction, which was CD45RO-negative and positively selected for CCR7. All the donors were Caucasian adults who lived in Nashville, Tennessee. Each sorted subset replicate got 200 ng genomic DNA, tens of thousands of genomes. Measured with immunoSEQ multiplex PCR; TCRdb has only the in-frame clones, and not every one. The data show about 820,000 clones, more than 85% seen once. Of note for this clone: Its antigen is unidentified.

Points from the study as a whole: Against clonotypes common to all four donors, non-shared ones had lower generation probabilities.

The V and J ends lost 7 bases and 5 bases respectively, with 11 bases between them. The germline CDR1 and CDR2 sequences are MDHEN and SYDVKM. This CDR3 has 13 amino acids. The J gene is TRBJ1-4, the V gene TRBV28; D gene ambiguous. This sequence was found in a man aged 30 to 45 in good health. The sequenced sample was naive CD8+ T cells sorted from blood. The CDR3 nucleotides read TGTGCCAGCACCCGGCTGGGAAATGAAAAACTGTTTTTT. It yields the protein CASTRLGNEKLFF.